A single sample gave rise to the 5 T cell receptor beta chains below, sequenced in a study of beta chain features in type 1 diabetes (dated by TCRdb to about 2018). Library prep was done by the immunoSEQ multiplex PCR assay. The entire amount of isolated RNA was reverse transcribed using the High Capacity cDNA Reverse Transcription Kit, so the sequenced TCRB transcripts were expressed ones. TCRdb limited this immuneACCESS table to in-frame rearrangements with V and J called. A share of clones is missing; checked studies link under half to unresolved V genes, and the rest is unexplained. This sample gives a few hundred thousand clones in total; under 13% of them show up just once. 1% to 1.5% of the sample comes from the top ten. The sequenced sample was central memory CD4+ T cells from blood. Source of these receptors: a man between 18 and 29 years old in good health.

A few counts support this clone. Other DNA variants within this sample encode the same CDR3. The chain couples TRBV29-1 to TRBJ2-1, with 8 bases that match TRBD1. The CDR3 is 16 amino acids. The germline V gene has CDR1 SQVTM and CDR2 ANQGSEA. V lost 7 bases to trimming and J lost 7 bases; unmatched junction nucleotides: 18. This chain's CDR3 is CSAKDRGRSTRNEQFF. CDR3 DNA: TGCAGCGCCAAAGACAGGGGTCGGTCGACAAGGAATGAGCAGTTCTTC.

This clone was found a few times. The chain uses TRBV7-7 and TRBJ2-7; D might be TRBD1 (7 bases). This CDR3 comprises 15 residues. Germline values: CDR1 SSHAT, CDR2 FNYEAQ (reference sequence). V lost 2 bases to trimming and J lost 3 bases, with 14 bases between them. The CDR3 DNA sequence: TGTGCCAGCAGCTTACGTCAGGGGGGTTTCTACGAGCAGTACTTC. Amino acid sequence: CASSLRQGGFYEQYF.

The chain is built from TRBV20-1 and TRBJ1-1, with no clear D. CDR1 and CDR2 (germline): DFQATT, SNEGSKA (reference sequence). This CDR3 is 11 amino acids long. The germline V and J ends were trimmed by 4 bases and 1 base, with 4 bases remaining between them. As DNA, the CDR3 is TGCAGTGCTATTGGGAACACTGAAGCTTTCTTT. Protein sequence: CSAIGNTEAFF.

The chain carries TRBV5-1 and TRBJ2-6, with D uncertain. The V end lost 5 bases, the J end lost 0 bases, and 9 bases lay between the germline ends. Per the germline V gene, CDR1 is SGHRS and CDR2 is YFSETQ. The CDR3 covers 15 residues. CDR3 sequence reads: CASRTNPSGANVLTF. Written as DNA, the CDR3 is TGCGCCAGCAGGACCAATCCCTCTGGGGCCAACGTCCTGACTTTC.

CDR3 nucleotides: TGCAGCTTCCGATGGACAGGGGAAGCTTTCTTT. This gives the protein CSFRWTGEAFF. The chain links TRBV29-1 to TRBJ1-1, with TRBD1 matching 8 bases. This CDR3 has 11 amino acids. Germline V gene lookup returns CDR1 SQVTM and CDR2 ANQGSEA. V gave up 8 bases and J gave up 8 bases; unmatched junction bases: 7.